Described below is a single T cell receptor beta chain sequence and its context. Its antigen is as yet unknown. The repertoire was sequenced with immunoSEQ multiplex PCR; TCRdb's copy has only in-frame clones and lacks some. The profile shows over 80,000 clones, around 88% of them singletons. These data belong to a study of identifying expanded T cells in peripheral blood. Study results and limitations: Differentially abundant clones: 1 to 1.5 between replicates, around 16 at two to three weeks, 19 to 20 at four.

CDR3 length equals 16 residues. CDR1 is SGHVS and CDR2 is FQNEAQ in the germline V gene. V lost 2 bases, J lost 11 bases, and 11 bases stayed unmatched. No infections or other immune events were documented during collection. The sample was blood. The chain has TRBV7-8 and TRBJ1-6, with 8 positions matching TRBD1. The sequence derives from a person aged 18 to 75 in good health. For the CDR3, the DNA is TGTGCCAGCAGCTTACAAGCACAGGGGGGCTCCCCACCCCTCCACTTT. Residues: CASSLQAQGGSPPLHF.